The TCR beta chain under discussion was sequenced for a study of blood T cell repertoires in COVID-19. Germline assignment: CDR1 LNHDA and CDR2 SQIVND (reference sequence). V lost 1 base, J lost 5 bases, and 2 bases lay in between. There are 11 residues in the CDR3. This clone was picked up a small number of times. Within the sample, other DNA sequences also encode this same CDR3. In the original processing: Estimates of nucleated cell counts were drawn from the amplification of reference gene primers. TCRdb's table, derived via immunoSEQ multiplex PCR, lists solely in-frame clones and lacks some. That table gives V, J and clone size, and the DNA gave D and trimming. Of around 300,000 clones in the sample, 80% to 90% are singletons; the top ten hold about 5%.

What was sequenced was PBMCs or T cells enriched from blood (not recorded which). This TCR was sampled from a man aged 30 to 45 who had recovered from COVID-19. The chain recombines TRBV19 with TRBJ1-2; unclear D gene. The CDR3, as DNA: TGTGCCAGTAGTATAGCTTATGGCTACACCTTC. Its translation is CASSIAYGYTF.